A single sample is the source of the 24 T cell receptor beta chains below, sequenced in a study of cytomegalovirus exposure and HLA in healthy donors (dated by TCRdb to 2015 to 2018). Library preparation was by the immunoSEQ multiplex PCR assay. For the multiplex PCR, a mixture combining 60 forward primers for TCR Vbeta segments and 13 reverse primers for TCR Jbeta segments was used. Imported from immuneACCESS, the table was reduced by TCRdb to in-frame sequences with V and J called. These copies leave out some clones; in studies compared against another copy, an unresolved V gene accounts for under half, and the cause of the remainder is not known. For this sample the table gives about 130,000 clones, of which 81% were detected only once. 0.7% of the sample rests with the top ten. The source material was PBMCs. All receptors derive from a man between 18 and 29 years old in good health and CMV-seronegative.

The J gene is TRBJ2-1, the V gene TRBV6-6; TRBD1 agrees at 10 bases. The CDR3 length is 15 residues. Unmatched junction bases numbered 8, after V lost 5 bases and J lost 7 bases. The germline V gene encodes CDR1 MNHNY and CDR2 SVGAGI (reference sequence). Written as DNA, the CDR3 is TGTGCCAGCAGTGACCCGGGACAGGGGAAAAATGAGCAGTTCTTC. It specifies CASSDPGQGKNEQFF.

The J gene is TRBJ1-1, the V gene TRBV5-4; D may be TRBD1 (5 bases). The V gene lost 0 bases and the J gene lost 5 bases, with 8 bases spanning the gap. The CDR3 is 13 amino acids. CDR1 is SGHNT, CDR2 YYREEE, per germline (reference sequence). Here the CDR3 DNA reads TGTGCCAGCAGCTTGGTCAGGGAAACTGAAGCTTTCTTT. Translation gives CASSLVRETEAFF.

V gene TRBV6-1 combines with J gene TRBJ1-1, with D possibly being TRBD1 (5 bases). CDR1 and CDR2 (germline): MNHNS, SASEGT. Trimming took off 2 bases at V and 5 bases at J, with 9 bases between the two ends. The length of the CDR3 is 13 residues. CDR3 nucleotide sequence: TGTGCCAGCAGTGAATCAGGGAGGACTGAAGCTTTCTTT. This codes for CASSESGRTEAFF.

The rearrangement joins TRBV23-1 to TRBJ2-2, with D unresolved. TRBV23-1 is an open reading frame, and its role is uncertain. The CDR3 is 18 amino acids. Deletions cut 0 bases from V and 2 bases from J, with 16 bases between. CDR3 in amino acids: CASSQSKSWHPNTGELFF. The CDR3 nucleotides are TGCGCCAGCAGTCAATCCAAATCTTGGCACCCAAACACCGGGGAGCTGTTTTTT.

This clone was detected once. The CDR3, as DNA: TGTGCCAGCAGGGCCCTGAACACTGAAGCTTTCTTT. Protein product: CASRALNTEAFF. The rearrangement joins TRBV27 to TRBJ1-1; D not certain. This CDR3 is built from 12 residues. The ends were cut back, 6 bases at V and 0 bases at J, with 5 bases in the middle. Germline CDR1 and CDR2: MNHEY and SMNVEV (reference sequence).

The V gene is TRBV30, the J gene TRBJ2-5; tentative D call: TRBD2 (7 bases). V dropped 1 base and J dropped 3 bases, with 9 bases sitting between them. Germline-derived CDR1 and CDR2 are GTSNPN and SVGIG (reference sequence). This CDR3 is 13 amino acids long. The DNA for the CDR3 is TGTGCCTGGAGTGGGGGGGGCGAAGAGACCCAGTACTTC. This gives the protein CAWSGGGEETQYF.

The chain employs TRBV4-3 and TRBJ2-1; 13 positions match TRBD2. The germline CDR1 and CDR2 sequences are LGHNA and YSLEER. V lost 0 bases and J lost 8; bases outside the gene matches: 4. The CDR3 sequence is 16 residues long. CDR3 nucleotides: TGCGCCAGCAGCCAAGAGATCGGGACTAGCGGGGATGAGCAGTTCTTC. Residues: CASSQEIGTSGDEQFF.

V usage is TRBV7-9 and J usage is TRBJ2-3; TRBD2 matches 13 bases. The trim removed 6 bases at V and 0 bases at J, leaving 9 bases unmatched. This CDR3 contains 18 residues. From germline, CDR1 is SEHNR and CDR2 FQNEAQ (reference sequence). CDR3 sequence: CASSWGLAGQASTDTQYF. In DNA, the CDR3 is TGTGCCAGCAGTTGGGGACTAGCGGGGCAAGCTAGCACAGATACGCAGTATTTT.

This rearrangement joins TRBV9 to TRBJ2-1; D remains unclear. The CDR3 has 13 residues. V lost 0 bases and J 4 bases, leaving 5 bases between the germline ends. Germline CDR1 and CDR2: SGDLS and YYNGEE. The CDR3 bases are TGTGCCAGCAGCGTAGCAGTTTACAATGAGCAGTTCTTC. This encodes CASSVAVYNEQFF.

This chain connects TRBV10-3 to TRBJ2-2; D perhaps matches TRBD1 (6 bases). Germline lookup yields CDR1 ENHRY and CDR2 SYGVKD. V was clipped by 7 bases and J by 7 bases, with 7 bases between them. The CDR3 contains 11 residues. CDR3 in amino acids: CAITGDGELFF. The CDR3 coding sequence is TGTGCCATCACAGGGGACGGGGAGCTGTTTTTT.

This chain uses TRBV6-5 with TRBJ1-4; TRBD1 aligns across 9 bases. CDR3 length: 15 amino acids. The junction had 1 base not matched to a gene; V was cut back by 0 bases and J by 5 bases. Per the germline V gene, CDR1 is MNHEY and CDR2 is SVGAGI. This chain's CDR3 is CASSYSGQGNEKLFF. CDR3 nucleotides: TGTGCCAGCAGTTACTCGGGACAGGGAAATGAAAAACTGTTTTTT.

The rearrangement joins TRBV2 to TRBJ1-6, with 8 bases aligning to TRBD1. The CDR3 has 15 residues. The germline V gene encodes CDR1 SNHLY and CDR2 FYNNEI. V was pared by 7 bases and J by 4 bases, with 6 bases of the junction left unmatched. The CDR3 region has the DNA TGTGCCAGCATTGGGACAGGCGGATATAATTCACCCCTCCACTTT. Protein sequence: CASIGTGGYNSPLHF.

The gene calls are TRBV9 and TRBJ2-7; 14 bases match TRBD2. The germline gives CDR1 SGDLS, CDR2 YYNGEE. The CDR3 has 16 amino acids. The V segment lost 3 bases and the J segment 3 bases; nucleotides outside the gene matches: 5. The DNA for the CDR3 is TGTGCCAGCAGCGCTACCGGGACTAGCGGGGGCTACGAGCAGTACTTC. Its protein is CASSATGTSGGYEQYF.

This clone was observed a few times. The chain recombines TRBV6-5 with TRBJ1-1; TRBD1 matches at 7 bases. Unmatched junction bases numbered 4, after V lost 6 bases and J lost 0 bases. CDR1 is MNHEY, CDR2 SVGAGI, per germline. This CDR3 comprises 14 residues. The CDR3 DNA follows: TGTGCCAGCAGCCCAGACAGGGTGAACACTGAAGCTTTCTTT. Translating it yields CASSPDRVNTEAFF.

In this sample, this clone turned up a few times. Other DNA sequences within the sample encode an identical CDR3. The V gene is TRBV18, the J gene TRBJ1-2, with 8 bases fitting TRBD1. Per germline, CDR1 KGHSH and CDR2 LQKENI. This CDR3 has 14 residues. Trimming at V came to 3 bases and at J to 4 bases, leaving 4 bases not matched to a gene. The chain's CDR3 is CASSPAGQVYGYTF. The CDR3 bases are TGTGCCAGCTCACCCGCGGGACAGGTCTATGGCTACACCTTC.

This sequence joins TRBV18 and TRBJ1-1, with 7 bases fitting TRBD1. Looked up from germline, CDR1 is KGHSH and CDR2 is LQKENI. V lost 3 bases to trimming and J lost 8 bases; unmatched junction nucleotides: 6. This CDR3 comprises 13 residues. The CDR3 here is CASSPSQGQEAFF. The CDR3 coding sequence is TGTGCCAGCTCACCCTCACAGGGACAGGAAGCTTTCTTT.

The chain carries TRBV7-2 and TRBJ2-3; D possibly corresponds to TRBD2 (7 bases). V gave up 5 bases and J gave up 4 bases, with 13 bases separating them. The germline V gene encodes CDR1 SGHTA and CDR2 FQGNSA. This CDR3 has 14 residues. The CDR3 DNA sequence: TGTGCCAGCAGCCGGGGGGCCCTATCAGATACGCAGTATTTT. Its protein product is CASSRGALSDTQYF.

The chain joins TRBV27 to TRBJ2-2, with 9 bases fitting TRBD1. V lost 6 bases to trimming and J lost 4 bases; unmatched junction nucleotides: 9. The CDR3 is 16 residues long. The V gene's germline CDR1 is MNHEY and CDR2 SMNVEV (reference sequence). The CDR3 coding sequence is TGTGCCAGCAGAATACAGGGGGCGCAGGTCACCGGGGAGCTGTTTTTT. Translating it yields CASRIQGAQVTGELFF.

The chain links TRBV5-1 to TRBJ1-1; the D is unclear. The germline CDR1 and CDR2 sequences are SGHRS and YFSETQ. V gave up 0 bases and J gave up 5 bases, with 17 bases separating them. The CDR3 spans 16 residues. CDR3 in DNA: TGCGCCAGCAGCTTGGGAATCCGGGGTATCAGAACTGAAGCTTTCTTT. Translated: CASSLGIRGIRTEAFF.

J is TRBJ1-1 and V is TRBV25-1; a possible D gene is TRBD1 (6 bases). The V and J ends lost 8 bases and 3 bases respectively, with 19 bases between them. The length of the CDR3 is 15 residues. Per germline, CDR1 MGHDK and CDR2 SYGVNS. The CDR3 region has the DNA TGTGCCAGCCTACCAGGTCAGGGGTCGTACACTGAAGCTTTCTTT. Translation: CASLPGQGSYTEAFF.

This rearrangement joins TRBV6-5 to TRBJ1-6, with 7 bases identical to TRBD1. V was clipped by 0 bases and J by 8 bases; unmatched bases: 4. The CDR3 runs to 15 residues. Looked up from germline, CDR1 is MNHEY and CDR2 is SVGAGI. CDR3 sequence reads: CASSYSSQGDSPLHF. The CDR3 bases are TGTGCCAGCAGTTACTCGTCGCAGGGGGATTCACCCCTCCACTTT.

This clone was seen a single time. The chain couples TRBV30 to TRBJ2-5; possible D gene TRBD1, 6 bases. Germline CDR1 is GTSNPN and CDR2 is SVGIG (reference sequence). V lost 1 base to trimming and J lost 5 bases, with 11 bases between them. The CDR3 has 13 residues. The CDR3 spells CAWSGGLGETQYF. DNA for the CDR3: TGTGCCTGGAGTGGGGGGCTAGGGGAGACCCAGTACTTC.

The rearrangement uses TRBV11-3 and TRBJ2-7; D is undetermined. The V gene's germline CDR1 is SGHNT and CDR2 YENEEA. CDR3 length: 12 residues. Between the trimmed V and J ends, which lost 0 bases and 6 bases, there was a span of 6 bases. For the CDR3, the DNA is TGTGCCAGCAGCTTAGAACATGTCGAGCAGTACTTC. Translation: CASSLEHVEQYF.

The rearrangement uses TRBV28 and TRBJ1-3, with 8 nucleotides matching TRBD1. Germline V gene sequence: CDR1 MDHEN, CDR2 SYDVKM. The trim removed 4 bases at V and 2 bases at J, leaving 7 bases unmatched. The CDR3 has 16 residues. The CDR3 DNA is TGTGCCAGCAGTTCCCCCAGGGGGCGCGCTGGAAACACCATATATTTT. Amino acid sequence: CASSSPRGRAGNTIYF.